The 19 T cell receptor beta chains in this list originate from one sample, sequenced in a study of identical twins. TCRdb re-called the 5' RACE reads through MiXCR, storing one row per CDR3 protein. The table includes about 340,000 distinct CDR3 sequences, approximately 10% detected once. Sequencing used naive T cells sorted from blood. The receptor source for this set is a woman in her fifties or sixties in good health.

DNA of the CDR3: TGTGCCAGCAGCTCAGAGTCAGGGGGGACCTACGAGCAGTACTTC. It specifies CASSSESGGTYEQYF. J is TRBJ2-7 and V is TRBV7-6; a weak D match, TRBD1 (7 bases). Germline V gene lookup returns CDR1 SGHVS and CDR2 FNYEAQ. The CDR3 covers 15 residues. Trimming took off 4 bases at V and 2 bases at J, with 15 bases between the two ends.

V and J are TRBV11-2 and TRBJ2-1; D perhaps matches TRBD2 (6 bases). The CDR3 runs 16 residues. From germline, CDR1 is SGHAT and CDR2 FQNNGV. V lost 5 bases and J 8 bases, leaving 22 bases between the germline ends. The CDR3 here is CASSPQPRGTGDEQFF. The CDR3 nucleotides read TGTGCCAGCAGCCCTCAACCTCGGGGGACGGGGGATGAGCAGTTCTTC.

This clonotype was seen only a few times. Written as DNA, the CDR3 is TGTGCCAGCAGCCAACGCCTTGCAGATACGCAGTATTTT. This codes for CASSQRLADTQYF. The chain joins TRBV3-1 to TRBJ2-3; D not resolved. V lost 2 bases, J lost 4 bases, and 7 bases lay in between. In germline, CDR1 is LGHDT, CDR2 YNNKEL (reference sequence). The CDR3 spans 13 residues.

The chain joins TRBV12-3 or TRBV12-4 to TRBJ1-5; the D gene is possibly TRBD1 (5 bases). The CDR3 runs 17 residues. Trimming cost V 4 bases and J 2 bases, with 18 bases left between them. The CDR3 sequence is CASSSSQGTSGNQPQHF. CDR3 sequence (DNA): TGTGCCAGCAGTTCTTCTCAGGGTACTAGTGGCAATCAGCCCCAGCATTTT.

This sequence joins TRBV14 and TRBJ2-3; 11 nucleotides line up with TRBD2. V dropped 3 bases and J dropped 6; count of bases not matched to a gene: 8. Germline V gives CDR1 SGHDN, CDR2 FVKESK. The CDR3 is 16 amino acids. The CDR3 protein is CASSQTSGTLLDTQYF. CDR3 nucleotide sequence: TGTGCCAGCAGCCAGACTAGCGGGACTCTATTGGATACGCAGTATTTT. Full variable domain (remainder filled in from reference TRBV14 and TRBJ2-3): EAGVTQFPSHSVIEKGQTVTLRCDPISGHDNLYWYRRVMGKEIKFLLHFVKESKQDESGMPNNRFLAERTGGTYSTLKVQPAELEDSGVYFCASSQTSGTLLDTQYFGPGTRLTVL.

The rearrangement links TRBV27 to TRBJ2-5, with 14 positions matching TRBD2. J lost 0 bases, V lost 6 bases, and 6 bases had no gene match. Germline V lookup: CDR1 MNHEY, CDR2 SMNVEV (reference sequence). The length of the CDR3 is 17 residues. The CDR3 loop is CASSMTSGRVHQETQYF. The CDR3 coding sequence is TGTGCCAGCAGCATGACTAGCGGGAGGGTCCACCAAGAGACCCAGTACTTC.

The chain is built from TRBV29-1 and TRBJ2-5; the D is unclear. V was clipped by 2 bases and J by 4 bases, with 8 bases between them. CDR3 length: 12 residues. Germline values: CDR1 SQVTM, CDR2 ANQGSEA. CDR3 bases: TGCAGCGTTGAATACAGAATAGAGACCCAGTACTTC. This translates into CSVEYRIETQYF.

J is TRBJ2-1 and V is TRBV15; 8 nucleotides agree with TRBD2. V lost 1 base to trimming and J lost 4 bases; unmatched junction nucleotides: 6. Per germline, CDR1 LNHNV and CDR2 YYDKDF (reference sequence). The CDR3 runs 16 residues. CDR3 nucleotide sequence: TGTGCCACCAGCAGAGTGCAGGGACTAGTATACAATGAGCAGTTCTTC. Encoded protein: CATSRVQGLVYNEQFF. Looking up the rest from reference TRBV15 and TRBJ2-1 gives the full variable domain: DAMVIQNPRYQVTQFGKPVTLSCSQTLNHNVMYWYQQKSSQAPKLLFHYYDKDFNNEADTPDNFQSRRPNTSFCFLDIRSPGLGDTAMYLCATSRVQGLVYNEQFFGPGTRLTVL.

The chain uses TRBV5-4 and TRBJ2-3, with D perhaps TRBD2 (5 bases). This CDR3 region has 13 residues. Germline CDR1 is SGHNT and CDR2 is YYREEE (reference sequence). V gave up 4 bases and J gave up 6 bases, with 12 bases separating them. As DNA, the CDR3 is TGTGCCAGCAGCAAACGAGGGCCGGATACGCAGTATTTT. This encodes CASSKRGPDTQYF.

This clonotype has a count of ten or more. The DNA of the CDR3 is TGTGCCAGCTTTAAGGCGGGTGGGGGCAATGAGCAGTTCTTC. Protein product: CASFKAGGGNEQFF. The V and J genes are TRBV6-2 or TRBV6-3 and TRBJ2-1, with D perhaps being TRBD1 or TRBD2 (5 bases each). With 8 bases removed from V and 6 bases from J, the gap between germline ends came to 17 bases. Per the germline V gene, CDR1 is MNHEY and CDR2 is SVGEGT. The CDR3 runs 14 residues.

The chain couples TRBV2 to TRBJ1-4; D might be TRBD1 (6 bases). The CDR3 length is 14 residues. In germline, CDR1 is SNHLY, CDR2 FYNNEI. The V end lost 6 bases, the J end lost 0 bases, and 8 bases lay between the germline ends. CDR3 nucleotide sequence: TGTGCCAGCAGGGACAGAGCAACTAATGAAAAACTGTTTTTT. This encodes CASRDRATNEKLFF.

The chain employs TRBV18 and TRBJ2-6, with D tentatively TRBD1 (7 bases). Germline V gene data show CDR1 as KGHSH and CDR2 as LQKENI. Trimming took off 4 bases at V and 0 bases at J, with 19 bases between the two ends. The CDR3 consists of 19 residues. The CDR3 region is CASSLGGDRTLSGANVLTF. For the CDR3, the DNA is TGTGCCAGCTCACTAGGAGGGGACAGAACCCTCTCTGGGGCCAACGTCCTGACTTTC.

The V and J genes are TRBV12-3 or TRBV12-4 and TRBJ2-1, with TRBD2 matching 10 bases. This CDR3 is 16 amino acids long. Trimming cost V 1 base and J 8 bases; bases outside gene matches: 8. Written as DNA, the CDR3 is TGTGCCAGCAGTTTAGGTCAGCTAGCGGGAGACGATGAGCAGTTCTTC. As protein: CASSLGQLAGDDEQFF.

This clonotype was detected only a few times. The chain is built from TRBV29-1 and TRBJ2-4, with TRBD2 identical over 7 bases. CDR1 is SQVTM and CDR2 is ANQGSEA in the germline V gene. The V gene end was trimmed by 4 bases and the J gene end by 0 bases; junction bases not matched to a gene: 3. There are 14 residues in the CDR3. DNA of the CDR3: TGCAGCGTTGGGTTAGCGGGAGCCAAAAACATTCAGTACTTC. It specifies CSVGLAGAKNIQYF.

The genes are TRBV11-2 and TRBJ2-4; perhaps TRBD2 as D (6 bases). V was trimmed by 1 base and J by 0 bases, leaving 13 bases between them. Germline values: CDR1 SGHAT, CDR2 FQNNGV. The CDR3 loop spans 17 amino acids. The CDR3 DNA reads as TGTGCCAGCAGCTTAGGAGGAGGGACTCTAGCCAAAAACATTCAGTACTTC. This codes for CASSLGGGTLAKNIQYF.

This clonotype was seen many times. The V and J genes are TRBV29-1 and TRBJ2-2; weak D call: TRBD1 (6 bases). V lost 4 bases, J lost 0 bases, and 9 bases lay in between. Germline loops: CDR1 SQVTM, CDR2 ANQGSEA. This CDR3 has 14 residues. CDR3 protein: CSVGTGTNTGELFF. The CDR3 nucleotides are TGCAGCGTTGGAACAGGGACGAACACCGGGGAGCTGTTTTTT.

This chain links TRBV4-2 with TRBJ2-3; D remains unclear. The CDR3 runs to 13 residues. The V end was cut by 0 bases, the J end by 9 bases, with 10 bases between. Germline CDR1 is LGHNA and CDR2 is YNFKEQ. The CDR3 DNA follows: TGTGCCAGCAGCCAAGATCTAGAGCTAACGCAGTATTTT. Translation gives CASSQDLELTQYF.

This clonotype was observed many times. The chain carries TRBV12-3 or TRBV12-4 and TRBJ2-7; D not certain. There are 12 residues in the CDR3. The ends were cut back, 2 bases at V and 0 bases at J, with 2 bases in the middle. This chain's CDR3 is CASSLLSYEQYF. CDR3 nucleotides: TGTGCCAGCAGTTTACTCTCCTACGAGCAGTACTTC.

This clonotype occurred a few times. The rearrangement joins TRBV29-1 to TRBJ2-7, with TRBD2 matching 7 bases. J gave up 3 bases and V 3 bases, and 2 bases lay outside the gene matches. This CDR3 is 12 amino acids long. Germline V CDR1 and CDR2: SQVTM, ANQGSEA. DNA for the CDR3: TGCAGCGTTGAGGGAGGGTTCTACGAGCAGTACTTC. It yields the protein CSVEGGFYEQYF.